Listed below are T cell receptor beta chains from one sample, sequenced in a study of T cells in Graves' hyperthyroidism and ophthalmopathy. One entry per CDR3 protein results from TCRdb running MiXCR on the multiplex PCR reads. Of roughly 630,000 distinct CDR3 sequences listed, 15% to 17% are singletons. Specimen: blood. These receptors all come from a woman aged 30 to 39 with Graves' hyperthyroidism. The CDR3 runs from the conserved cysteine through the conserved F or W. The D gene is left open where the match is weak. Clone size is given for some rows only: seen once, a few or many times, or a class if the clone is expanded.

V	size	D	J	DNA	CDR3
TRBV20-1	.	.	TRBJ1-1	TGCAGTGCTAGTAGGGGGGCAACTGAAGCTTTCTTT	CSASRGATEAFF
TRBV7-9	many	.	TRBJ1-5	TGTGCCAGCAGCTCCTTGTCAGGGAGACAGCCCCAGCATTTT	CASSSLSGRQPQHF
TRBV25-1	once	TRBD2	TRBJ2-1	TGTGCCAGCAGTGATGGAGGACTAGTGGGGTCCTACAATGAGCAGTTCTTC	CASSDGGLVGSYNEQFF
TRBV19	few	.	TRBJ1-5	TGTGCCAGTAGTATCGGTCTAGACAATCAGCCCCAGCATTTT	CASSIGLDNQPQHF
TRBV6-1	many	.	TRBJ1-1	TGTGCCAGCAGTGACTCGAGGATGAACACTGAAGCTTTCTTT	CASSDSRMNTEAFF
TRBV29-1	few	.	TRBJ1-1	TGCAGCGTTGATTTTGGGTATTATGGAGGGAATACTGAAGCTTTCTTT	CSVDFGYYGGNTEAFF
TRBV7-2	.	TRBD1	TRBJ2-7	TGTGCCAGCAGCTTAGTGTGGGACAGGGCGGGGGAGCAGTACTTC	CASSLVWDRAGEQYF
TRBV12-3/TRBV12-4	.	.	TRBJ1-2	TGTGCCAGCCGGGGGGGGCGCGGGACCGGGGCCAAGTATGGCTACACCTTC	CASRGGRGTGAKYGYTF
TRBV7-2	many	TRBD2	TRBJ2-7	TGTGCCAGCAGCTCCTACCAGACTAGCGGGAAGCTCTACGAGCAGTACTTC	CASSSYQTSGKLYEQYF
TRBV10-1	.	.	TRBJ2-7	TGCGCCAGCAGTGGGGCAGGGAACTCCTACGGGCAGTACTTC	CASSGAGNSYGQYF
TRBV2	few	.	TRBJ1-6	TGTGCCAGCATCTACAGGGTATCGGAATCACCCCTCCACTTT	CASIYRVSESPLHF
TRBV28	many	TRBD1	TRBJ2-6	TGTGCCAGCAGTCCCCCGGGGGGACAGGGGCACTCTGGGGCCAACGTCCTGACTTTC	CASSPPGGQGHSGANVLTF
TRBV12-3/TRBV12-4	many	.	TRBJ2-1	TGTGCCAGCAGTTTCCTAGCTGATCTCAATGAGCAGTTCTTC	CASSFLADLNEQFF
TRBV19	few	.	TRBJ2-3	TGTGCCAGTAGTATTGCATCCCTAAGCACAGATACGCAGTATTTT	CASSIASLSTDTQYF
TRBV12-3/TRBV12-4	many	TRBD1	TRBJ1-2	TGTGCCAGCAGCCCTAACCGGGACAGTACGACAGTCGGCTATGGCTACACCTTC	CASSPNRDSTTVGYGYTF
TRBV19	few	TRBD2	TRBJ2-1	TGTGCCAGTAGTGGCGGGAGGAATCGGGTCTCTTATGAGCAGTTCTTC	CASSGGRNRVSYEQFF
TRBV12-3/TRBV12-4	many	.	TRBJ2-1	TGTGCCAGCAGAATCAGGGGATCCTACAATGAGCAGTTCTTC	CASRIRGSYNEQFF
TRBV7-2	.	TRBD1	TRBJ1-1	TGTGCCAGCAGCTCCGGACAGGGGGGTTGGTGGAATGAAGCTTTCTTT	CASSSGQGGWWNEAFF
TRBV7-9	many	.	TRBJ2-3	TGTGCCAGCAGCTTAGTCTTGGCGGCAACAGATACGCAGTATTTT	CASSLVLAATDTQYF
TRBV7-3	.	.	TRBJ1-2	TGTGCCAGCAGCTTCCCGGGCGGCTACACCTTC	CASSFPGGYTF
TRBV10-3	few	.	TRBJ2-3	TGTGCCATCAGATACAACAGGGGGGGTAGCACAGATACGCAGTATTTT	CAIRYNRGGSTDTQYF
TRBV4-1	few	.	TRBJ1-2	TGCGCCAGCAGCCAAGTCCAGGGGAACTATGGCTACACCTTC	CASSQVQGNYGYTF
TRBV12-3/TRBV12-4	many	.	TRBJ2-3	TGTGCCAGCAGTCCCCCCTTCCAGGGGCGGAACACAGATACGCAGTATTTT	CASSPPFQGRNTDTQYF
TRBV11-2	many	TRBD1	TRBJ2-1	TGTGCCAGCAGCTTGCGATCCCTGGACAGGACAGACCGCTTATCGGAGCAGTTCTTC	CASSLRSLDRTDRLSEQFF
TRBV10-3	few	.	TRBJ2-2	TGTGCCATCAATAATCCAACTAGGGCCGGGGAGCTGTTTTTT	CAINNPTRAGELFF
TRBV20-1	.	.	TRBJ1-1	TGCAGTGCTTATCTAGCGGGGAACACTGAAGCTTTCTTT	CSAYLAGNTEAFF
TRBV10-3	.	TRBD2	TRBJ2-7	TGTGCCATCAGCGGCCGAGCGGGAGAGAATTACGAGCAGTACTTC	CAISGRAGENYEQYF
TRBV12-3/TRBV12-4	many	TRBD1	TRBJ1-5	TGTGCCAGCAGTGTATCCCCATCCGTTAGGACAGGGGATCAGCCCCAGCATTTT	CASSVSPSVRTGDQPQHF
TRBV7-9	few	.	TRBJ2-7	TGTGCCAGCAGCTTCCCTACCGGGAATCTCGAGCAGTACTTC	CASSFPTGNLEQYF
TRBV27	.	.	TRBJ1-2	TGTGCCAGCTCCGAGGGGAGAGGTGGCTACACCTTC	CASSEGRGGYTF
TRBV7-9	many	.	TRBJ2-1	TGTGCCAGCAGCTTTGCGGGCCAAAATGAGCAGTTCTTC	CASSFAGQNEQFF
TRBV28	.	.	TRBJ1-2	TGTGCCAGCAGGCGGGGGAATGGCTACACCTTC	CASRRGNGYTF
TRBV25-1	.	.	TRBJ1-2	TGTGCCAGCAGTGTTGGGACTAACTATGGCTACACCTTC	CASSVGTNYGYTF
TRBV18	many	.	TRBJ2-1	TGTGCCAGCTCACGGGAAGACAATGAGCAGTTCTTC	CASSREDNEQFF
TRBV27	.	TRBD1	TRBJ1-6	TGTGCCGCCCGGGACAGGGGTGGCTCACCCCTCCACTTT	CAARDRGGSPLHF
TRBV20-1	.	TRBD1	TRBJ2-1	TGCAGTGCTAGGACCGGGACAGGGATCAATGAGCAGTTCTTC	CSARTGTGINEQFF
TRBV7-7	.	TRBD1	TRBJ2-1	TGTGCTAGCAGCAGAGACAGGGATTACAATGAGCAGTTCTTC	CASSRDRDYNEQFF
TRBV12-3/TRBV12-4	few	TRBD1	TRBJ1-2	TGTGCCAGCAGGAATCCGGGACAGCACTATGGCTACACCTTC	CASRNPGQHYGYTF